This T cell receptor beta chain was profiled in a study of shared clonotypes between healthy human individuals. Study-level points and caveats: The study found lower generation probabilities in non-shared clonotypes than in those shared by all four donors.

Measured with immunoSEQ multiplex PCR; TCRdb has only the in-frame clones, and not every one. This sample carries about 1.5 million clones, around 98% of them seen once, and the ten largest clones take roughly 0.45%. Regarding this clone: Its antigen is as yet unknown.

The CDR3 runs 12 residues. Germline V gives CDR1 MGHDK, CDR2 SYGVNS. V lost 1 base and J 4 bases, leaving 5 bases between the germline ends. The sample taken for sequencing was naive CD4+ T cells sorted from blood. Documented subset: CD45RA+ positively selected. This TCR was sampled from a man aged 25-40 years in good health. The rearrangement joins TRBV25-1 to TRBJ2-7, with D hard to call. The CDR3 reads CASSESGYEQYF. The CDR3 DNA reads TGTGCCAGCAGTGAATCAGGTTACGAGCAGTACTTC.